The 12 T cell receptor beta chains presented below share a single source sample, sequenced in a study of identical twins. MiXCR, applied by TCRdb to the 5' RACE reads, yields one record per CDR3 protein. Of 420,000 or so distinct CDR3 sequences detected, around 20% appear once; the ten largest clones hold about 12%. The sample consisted of naive T cells sorted from blood. The source is a man in his fifties or sixties in good health.

The chain is built from TRBV7-2 and TRBJ2-3; D perhaps matches TRBD2 (6 bases). The CDR3 is 15 amino acids. Germline CDR1 reads SGHTA; CDR2 reads FQGNSA. The V end was cut by 4 bases, the J end by 4 bases, with 15 bases between. The CDR3 region is CASSSQGGFADTQYF. DNA of the CDR3: TGTGCCAGCAGCTCCCAAGGAGGGTTCGCAGATACGCAGTATTTT.

This clonotype was detected ten times or more. The chain links TRBV4-1 to TRBJ2-7, with 7 bases identical to TRBD1. The CDR3 extends over 15 amino acids. With V trimmed by 4 bases and J by 5 bases, 11 bases remained unmatched. Germline values: CDR1 MGHRA, CDR2 YSYEKL. DNA for the CDR3: TGCGCCAGCAGCCCCCGAGCGACAGGGATCGACGAGCAGTACTTC. The encoded protein is CASSPRATGIDEQYF.

This chain joins TRBV19 and TRBJ1-5, with 9 positions matching TRBD1. This CDR3 has 15 amino acids. Trimming at V came to 7 bases and at J to 1 base, leaving 5 bases not matched to a gene. Germline loops: CDR1 LNHDA, CDR2 SQIVND (reference sequence). This CDR3 reads CASTGTGLSNQPQHF. The CDR3 DNA reads as TGTGCCAGTACCGGGACAGGGCTCAGCAATCAGCCCCAGCATTTT.

This clonotype was detected a few times. The rearrangement uses TRBV10-3 and TRBJ2-7; D could derive from TRBD1 or TRBD2 (5 bases each). Germline V gene sequence: CDR1 ENHRY, CDR2 SYGVKD. This CDR3 comprises 13 residues. Trimming removed 7 bases from V and 7 bases from J, with 17 bases in between. The chain's CDR3 is CAINSDRLREQYF. CDR3 bases: TGTGCCATCAATAGCGACAGACTTCGGGAGCAGTACTTC.

This clonotype occurred many times. This chain uses TRBV5-1 with TRBJ2-1; 9 bases fit TRBD2. CDR3 length: 15 residues. V lost 3 bases, J lost 1 base, and 2 bases stayed unmatched. Germline V gene lookup returns CDR1 SGHRS and CDR2 YFSETQ. The CDR3 coding sequence is TGCGCCAGCAGCTCGCGGGGGGGATCCTACAATGAGCAGTTCTTC. Translation gives CASSSRGGSYNEQFF.

The sample holds a few counts of this clonotype. The genes are TRBV20-1 and TRBJ1-5, with a tentative D call TRBD1 (5 bases). This CDR3 spans 14 amino acids. With 3 bases removed from V and 2 bases from J, the gap between germline ends came to 11 bases. The germline V gene encodes CDR1 DFQATT and CDR2 SNEGSKA (reference sequence). Here the CDR3 DNA reads TGCAGTGCTAGTTATGGGGGTCGCAATCAGCCCCAGCATTTT. It encodes CSASYGGRNQPQHF.

This clonotype was found many times. The chain has TRBV7-2 and TRBJ2-5; D is uncertain. This CDR3 spans 13 amino acids. Trimming shortened V by 1 base and J by 2 bases, and 5 bases separated the two germline ends. Germline-derived CDR1 and CDR2 are SGHTA and FQGNSA. The CDR3 DNA is TGTGCCAGCAGCTTAGGCAGACAAGAGACCCAGTACTTC. This translates into CASSLGRQETQYF.

This clonotype was counted ten times or more. The V gene is TRBV29-1, the J gene TRBJ1-1; 8 nucleotides line up with TRBD1. This CDR3 is 14 amino acids long. Per the germline V gene, CDR1 is SQVTM and CDR2 is ANQGSEA. Trimming cost V 7 bases and J 4 bases; bases outside gene matches: 11. The CDR3: CSAHRDRSGTEAFF. For the CDR3, the DNA is TGCAGCGCCCACAGGGACAGGTCGGGCACTGAAGCTTTCTTT.

The chain couples TRBV19 to TRBJ2-7, with D tentatively TRBD2 (6 bases). In germline, CDR1 is LNHDA, CDR2 SQIVND (reference sequence). The CDR3 is 15 amino acids. Between the trimmed V and J ends, which lost 7 bases and 0 bases, there was a span of 16 bases. CDR3 in DNA: TGTGCCAGTAAAGTTTCGTGGGAGGTCTCCTACGAGCAGTACTTC. This codes for CASKVSWEVSYEQYF.

This clonotype was counted many times. The V gene is TRBV20-1, the J gene TRBJ2-4; a possible D gene is TRBD2 (6 bases). The CDR3 length is 15 residues. The V end was cut by 3 bases, the J end by 0 bases, with 12 bases between. Germline loops: CDR1 DFQATT, CDR2 SNEGSKA (reference sequence). CDR3 in DNA: TGCAGTGCTAGCGGGAGTCCACTAGCCAAAAACATTCAGTACTTC. Translation: CSASGSPLAKNIQYF.

The chain has TRBV5-5 and TRBJ2-5, with a weak D call TRBD1 (6 bases). CDR1 is SGHKS and CDR2 is YYEKEE in the germline V gene (reference sequence). Between the trimmed V and J ends, which lost 2 bases and 4 bases, there was a span of 15 bases. The CDR3 contains 15 residues. This chain's CDR3 is CASSFGTGLGETQYF. The CDR3 DNA follows: TGTGCCAGCAGCTTTGGAACAGGGTTAGGAGAGACCCAGTACTTC.

The chain employs TRBV29-1 and TRBJ2-7; no firm D call. Germline CDR1 and CDR2: SQVTM and ANQGSEA. Trimming took off 1 base at V and 3 bases at J, with 13 bases between the two ends. This CDR3 is 14 amino acids long. CDR3 coding DNA: TGCAGCGTTGAAGGCGTTGGGGTTCACTACGAGCAGTACTTC. Translated, it gives CSVEGVGVHYEQYF.